This T cell receptor (beta chain) was identified during a study of vaccination effects on CD4 cells after COVID-19 (dated by TCRdb to the early 2020s). Describing the broader study: To identify antigen-specific CD4+ T cell clonotypes by their expansion, the ViraFEST assay first stimulated PBMC with viral peptide pools and then applied TCR sequencing. Each participant got two doses of an mRNA SARS-CoV-2 vaccine, either BNT162b2 or mRNA-1273. Each well held fewer than 2.5 million PBMC cultured in IMDM containing around 5% human AB serum, about 10 IU/ml IL-2 and gentamicin, along with roughly 10 ug/ml peptides. In both COVID-19 convalescent patients and infection-naive vaccine recipients, the study compared SARS-CoV-2 spike-specific CD4+ TCR repertoires from before mRNA vaccination with those from after it. The full study included approximately nine COVID-19 convalescent patients and a handful of SARS-CoV-2-naive healthy vaccine recipients. In the study, cultures from other donors were sequenced using the Oncomine TCR Beta short-read assay on an Illumina iSeq 100.

From a lookup of the germline V gene, CDR1 and CDR2 are SGHTA and FQGTGA. The junction carries 7 bases between V and J, which are trimmed by 3 bases and 2 bases respectively. The CDR3 runs 13 amino acids, cysteine and phenylalanine included. Just the 39-base CDR3 DNA is kept, in frame starting at base 1. Points the paper makes about the study in general: The study was limited by a small number of convalescent patients and lacked early post-infection timepoints. At late post-vaccination timepoints, both infection-induced and vaccine-induced clones showed marked clonal contraction, consistent with waning T cell responses. In healthy vaccine recipients, vaccine-induced clones were almost all SARS-CoV-2 mono-reactive, with only 1 of 255 cross-reactive with common cold coronaviruses.

The receptor library was made with the immunoSEQ multiplex PCR assay. DNA from the CD4+ T cells that had been cultured and isolated underwent TCR beta CDR3 sequencing. The original methods were these. The analysis removed non-productive TCR sequences, trimmed reads to the CDR3 region, and retained only CDR3s that were 7 or more amino acids long. The MANAFEST web app was used to identify antigen-specific clonotypes by comparing expansion in peptide wells with expansion in reference cultures. For clones to be considered positive, expansion at FDR<0.05 versus reference and all other wells, an odds ratio above 5, and a frequency above 0.1% in two replicate wells were required. A clonotype was defined as cross-reactive if the clonotype was significantly expanded both in SARS-CoV-2 spike wells and in at least one common cold coronavirus spike condition. Using the stringdist R package, CDR3 similarity was measured by Levenshtein distance, and unrooted trees were constructed with ape in R 3.6.1. TCRdb carries this immuneACCESS record with in-frame sequences only. Its versions omit some clonotypes, under half of them owing to an unresolved V gene in the studies checked, with the rest unexplained. The V and J calls and clone size were taken over from that table, and D and trimming were inferred from the DNA. The sample table holds tens of thousands of clones, of which 75% to 80% were seen once. Roughly 2% of the sample rests with the top ten.

This clone has more than one count but fewer than ten. Its antigen is not yet known. Within one base of it there is no much larger clone, and no base qualities were kept. After less than 13 days of culture, CD4+ T cells were isolated with the EasySep CD4+ T cell isolation kit. Negative nucleocapsid antibody results before and after vaccination confirmed that the healthy vaccine recipients had no prior SARS-CoV-2 infection. On days 3 and 7, half of the culture medium was replaced with fresh IL-2-containing medium. Unless otherwise noted, each peptide stimulation condition was cultured in triplicate wells. Using Ficoll-Paque Plus gradient centrifugation, PBMC were separated from whole blood and then either used fresh or cryopreserved at -140C. The QIAamp micro DNA kit was used to extract genomic DNA from the cultured CD4+ T cells.

This TCR was sampled from a human donor who received a COVID-19 vaccine. The V gene is TRBV7-3 and the J gene is TRBJ1-1, with the D gene too uncertain to name. Sequenced material: CD4+ T cells from PBMCs cultured without peptide, taken before COVID-19 vaccination. CDR3 region: CASSFTRNTEAFF. In nucleotide form, the sequence is TGTGCCAGCAGCTTTACAAGAAACACTGAAGCTTTCTTT.